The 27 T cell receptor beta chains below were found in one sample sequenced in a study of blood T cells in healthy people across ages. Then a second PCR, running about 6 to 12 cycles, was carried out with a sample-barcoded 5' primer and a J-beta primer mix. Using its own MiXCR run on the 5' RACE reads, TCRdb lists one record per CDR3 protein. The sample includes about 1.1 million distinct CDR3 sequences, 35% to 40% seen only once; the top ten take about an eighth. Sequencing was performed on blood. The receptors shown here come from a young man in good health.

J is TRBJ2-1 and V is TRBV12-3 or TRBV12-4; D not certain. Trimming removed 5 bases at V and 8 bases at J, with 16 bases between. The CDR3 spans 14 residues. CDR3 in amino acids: CASSRTPTGHEQFF. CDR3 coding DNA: TGTGCCAGCAGTCGCACACCAACCGGTCATGAGCAGTTCTTC.

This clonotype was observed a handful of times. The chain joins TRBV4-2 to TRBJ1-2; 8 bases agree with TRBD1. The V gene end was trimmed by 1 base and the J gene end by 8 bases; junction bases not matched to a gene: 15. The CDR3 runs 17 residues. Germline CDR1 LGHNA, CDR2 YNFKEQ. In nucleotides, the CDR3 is TGTGCCAGCAGCCAAGCCCAGGGACAGGAGTCCTGGAGGGGCTACACCTTC. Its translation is CASSQAQGQESWRGYTF.

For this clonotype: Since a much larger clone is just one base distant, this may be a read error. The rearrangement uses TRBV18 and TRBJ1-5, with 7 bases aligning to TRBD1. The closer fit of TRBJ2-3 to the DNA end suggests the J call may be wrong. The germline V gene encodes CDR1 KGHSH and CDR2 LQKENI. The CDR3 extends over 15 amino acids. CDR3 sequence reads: CASTNDRDNNQPQYF. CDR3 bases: TGTGCCAGCACCAATGACAGGGACAACAATCAGCCCCAGTATTTT.

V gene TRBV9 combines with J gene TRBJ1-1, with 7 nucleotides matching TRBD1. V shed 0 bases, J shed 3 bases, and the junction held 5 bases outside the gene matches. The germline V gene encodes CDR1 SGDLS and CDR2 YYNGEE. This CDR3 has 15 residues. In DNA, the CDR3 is TGTGCCAGCAGCGTAGAACCCAGGGGGGACACTGAAGCTTTCTTT. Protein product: CASSVEPRGDTEAFF.

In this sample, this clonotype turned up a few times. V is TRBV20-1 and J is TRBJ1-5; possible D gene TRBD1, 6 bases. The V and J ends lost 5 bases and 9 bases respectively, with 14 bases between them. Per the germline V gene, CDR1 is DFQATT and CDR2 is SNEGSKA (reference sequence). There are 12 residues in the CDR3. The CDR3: CSAAGQPGPQHF. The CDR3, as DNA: TGCAGTGCTGCCGGACAGCCCGGGCCCCAGCATTTT.

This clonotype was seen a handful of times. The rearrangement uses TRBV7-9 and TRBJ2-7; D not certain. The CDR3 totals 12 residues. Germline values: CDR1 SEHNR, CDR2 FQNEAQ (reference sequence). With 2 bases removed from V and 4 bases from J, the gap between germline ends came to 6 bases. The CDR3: CASSLNDYEQYF. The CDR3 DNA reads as TGTGCCAGCAGCTTAAACGATTACGAGCAGTACTTC.

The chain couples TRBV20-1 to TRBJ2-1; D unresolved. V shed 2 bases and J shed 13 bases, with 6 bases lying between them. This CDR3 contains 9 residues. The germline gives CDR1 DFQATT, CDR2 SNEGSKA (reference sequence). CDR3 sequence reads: CSARLGQFF. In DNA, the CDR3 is TGCAGTGCTAGACTAGGTCAGTTCTTC.

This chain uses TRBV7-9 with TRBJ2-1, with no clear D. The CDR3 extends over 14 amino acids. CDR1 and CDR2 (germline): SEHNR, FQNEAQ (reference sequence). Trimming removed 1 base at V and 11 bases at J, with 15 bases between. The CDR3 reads CASSLEDPRKQQFF. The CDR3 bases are TGTGCCAGCAGCTTAGAGGACCCCCGCAAGCAGCAGTTCTTC.

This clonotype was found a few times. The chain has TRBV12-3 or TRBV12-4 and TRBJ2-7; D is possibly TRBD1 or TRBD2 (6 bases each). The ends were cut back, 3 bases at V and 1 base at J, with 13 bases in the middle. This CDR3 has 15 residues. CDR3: CASSFKGGKSYEQYF. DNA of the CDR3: TGTGCCAGCAGTTTTAAGGGGGGCAAGTCCTACGAGCAGTACTTC.

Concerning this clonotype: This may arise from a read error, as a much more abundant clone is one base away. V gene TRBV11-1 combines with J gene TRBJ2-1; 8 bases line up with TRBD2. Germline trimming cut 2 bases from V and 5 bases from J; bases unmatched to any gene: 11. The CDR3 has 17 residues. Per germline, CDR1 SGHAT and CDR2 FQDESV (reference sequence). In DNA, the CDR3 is TGTGCCAGCAGCTTATTGAAGAGCGGGGGCGCCAACAATGAGCAGTTCTTC. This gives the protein CASSLLKSGGANNEQFF.

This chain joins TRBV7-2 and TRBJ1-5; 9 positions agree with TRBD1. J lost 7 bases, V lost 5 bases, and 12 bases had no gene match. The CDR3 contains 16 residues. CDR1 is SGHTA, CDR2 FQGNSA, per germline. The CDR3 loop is CASSPTTGTGHQPQHF. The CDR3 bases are TGTGCCAGCAGCCCTACTACCGGGACAGGGCACCAGCCCCAGCATTTT.

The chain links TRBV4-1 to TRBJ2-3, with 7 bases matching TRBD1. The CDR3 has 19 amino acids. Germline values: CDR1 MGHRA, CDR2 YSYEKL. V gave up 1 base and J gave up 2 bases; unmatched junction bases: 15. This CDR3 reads CASSQVGPYRDSPTDTQYF. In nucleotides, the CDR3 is TGCGCCAGCAGCCAAGTAGGCCCTTACCGGGACAGTCCCACAGATACGCAGTATTTT.

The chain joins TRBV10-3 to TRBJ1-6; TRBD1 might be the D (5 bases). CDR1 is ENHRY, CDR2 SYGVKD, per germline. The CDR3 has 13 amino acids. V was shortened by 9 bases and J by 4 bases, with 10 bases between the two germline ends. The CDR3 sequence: CAIGDSYNSPLHF. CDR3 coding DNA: TGTGCCATTGGGGACTCTTATAATTCACCCCTCCACTTT.

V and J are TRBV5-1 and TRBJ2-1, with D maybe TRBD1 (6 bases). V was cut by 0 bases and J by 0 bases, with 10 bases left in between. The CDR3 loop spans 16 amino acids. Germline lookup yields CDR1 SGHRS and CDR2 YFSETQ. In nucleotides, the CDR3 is TGCGCCAGCAGCTTGGAAGGGGGTAGCTCCTACAATGAGCAGTTCTTC. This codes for CASSLEGGSSYNEQFF.

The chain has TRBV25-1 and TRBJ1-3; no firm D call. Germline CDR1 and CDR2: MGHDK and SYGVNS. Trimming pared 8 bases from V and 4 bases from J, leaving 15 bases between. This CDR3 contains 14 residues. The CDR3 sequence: CASSESAAGNTIYF. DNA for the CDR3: TGTGCCAGCTCCGAATCGGCAGCCGGAAACACCATATATTTT.

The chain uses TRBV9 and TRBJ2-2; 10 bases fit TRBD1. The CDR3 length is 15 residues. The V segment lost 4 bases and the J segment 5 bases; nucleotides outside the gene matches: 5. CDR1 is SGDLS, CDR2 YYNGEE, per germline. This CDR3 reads CASSFGQGGTGELFF. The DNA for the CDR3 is TGTGCCAGCAGCTTTGGACAGGGGGGAACCGGGGAGCTGTTTTTT.

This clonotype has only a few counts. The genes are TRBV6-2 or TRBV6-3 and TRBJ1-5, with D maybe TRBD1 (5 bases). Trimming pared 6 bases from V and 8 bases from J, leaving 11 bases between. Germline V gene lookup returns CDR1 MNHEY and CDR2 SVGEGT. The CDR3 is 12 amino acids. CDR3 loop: CASSLEGKPQHF. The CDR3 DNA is TGTGCCAGCAGCCTAGAGGGGAAGCCCCAGCATTTT.

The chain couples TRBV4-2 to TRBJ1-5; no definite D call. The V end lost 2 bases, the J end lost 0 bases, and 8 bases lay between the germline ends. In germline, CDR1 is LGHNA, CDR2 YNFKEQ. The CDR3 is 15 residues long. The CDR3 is CASSQTDGSNQPQHF. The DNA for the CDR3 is TGTGCCAGCAGCCAAACGGACGGTAGCAATCAGCCCCAGCATTTT.

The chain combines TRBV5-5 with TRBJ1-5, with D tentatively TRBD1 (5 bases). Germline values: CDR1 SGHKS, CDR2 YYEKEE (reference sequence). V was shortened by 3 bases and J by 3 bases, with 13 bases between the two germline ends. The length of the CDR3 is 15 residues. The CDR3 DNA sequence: TGTGCCAGCAGCTCTTTTCCGGGACCCAATCAGCCCCAGCATTTT. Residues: CASSSFPGPNQPQHF.

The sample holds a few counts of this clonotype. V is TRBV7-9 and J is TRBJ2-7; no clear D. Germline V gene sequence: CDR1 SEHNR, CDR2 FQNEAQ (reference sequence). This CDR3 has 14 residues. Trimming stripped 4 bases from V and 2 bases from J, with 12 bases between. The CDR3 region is CASSYDITPYEQYF. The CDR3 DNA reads TGTGCCAGCAGCTATGACATCACCCCCTACGAGCAGTACTTC.

The DNA of the CDR3 is TGTGCCAGCAGTTACGGCGGCAGCAACACTGAAGCTTTCTTT. This gives the protein CASSYGGSNTEAFF. V gene TRBV6-2 or TRBV6-3 combines with J gene TRBJ1-1, with D uncertain. The CDR3 length is 14 residues. V lost 2 bases and J lost 2, with 9 bases in between. Germline V CDR1 and CDR2: MNHEY, SVGEGT.

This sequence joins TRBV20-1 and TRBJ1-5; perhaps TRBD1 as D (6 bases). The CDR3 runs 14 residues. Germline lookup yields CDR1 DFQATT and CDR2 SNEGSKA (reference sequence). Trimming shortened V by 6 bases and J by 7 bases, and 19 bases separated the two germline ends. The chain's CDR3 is CSAVREGGGQPQHF. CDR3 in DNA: TGCAGTGCGGTAAGGGAGGGGGGCGGACAGCCCCAGCATTTT.

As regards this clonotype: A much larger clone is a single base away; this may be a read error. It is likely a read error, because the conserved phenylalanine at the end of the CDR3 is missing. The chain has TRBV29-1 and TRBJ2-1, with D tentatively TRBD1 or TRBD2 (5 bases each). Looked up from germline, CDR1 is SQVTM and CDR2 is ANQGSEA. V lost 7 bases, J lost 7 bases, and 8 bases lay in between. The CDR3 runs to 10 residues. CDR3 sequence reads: CSGGENEQFL. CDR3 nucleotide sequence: TGCAGCGGAGGGGAGAATGAGCAGTTCTTA.

The CDR3 nucleotides read TGTGCCATCAGTGAGATCGGCGGCGAGAACACTGAAGCTTTCTTT. Its translation: CAISEIGGENTEAFF. The chain links TRBV10-3 to TRBJ1-1; D remains unclear. The germline V and J ends were trimmed by 2 bases and 1 base, with 11 bases remaining between them. The germline CDR1 and CDR2 sequences are ENHRY and SYGVKD. CDR3 length: 15 amino acids.

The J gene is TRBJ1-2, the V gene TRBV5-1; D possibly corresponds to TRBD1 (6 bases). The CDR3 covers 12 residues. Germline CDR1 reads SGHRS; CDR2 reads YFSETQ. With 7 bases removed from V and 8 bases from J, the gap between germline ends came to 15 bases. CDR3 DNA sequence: TGCGCCAGCCGCCGTAACAGGGAAGGCTACACCTTC. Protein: CASRRNREGYTF. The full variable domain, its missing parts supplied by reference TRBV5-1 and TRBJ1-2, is KAGVTQTPRYLIKTRGQQVTLSCSPISGHRSVSWYQQTPGQGLQFLFEYFSETQRNKGNFPGRFSGRQFSNSRSEMNVSTLELGDSALYLCASRRNREGYTFGSGTRLTVV.

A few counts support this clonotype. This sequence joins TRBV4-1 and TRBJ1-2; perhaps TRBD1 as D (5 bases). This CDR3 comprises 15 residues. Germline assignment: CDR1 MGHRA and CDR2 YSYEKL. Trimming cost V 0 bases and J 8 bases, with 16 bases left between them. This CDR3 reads CASSQDRGTRRGYTF. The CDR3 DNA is TGCGCCAGCAGCCAAGATCGGGGGACGAGGCGAGGCTACACCTTC.

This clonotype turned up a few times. The CDR3 loop reads CASSPTPWDRGKSYNSPLHF. The DNA of the CDR3 is TGTGCCAGCAGTCCTACCCCTTGGGACAGGGGGAAGTCCTATAATTCACCCCTCCACTTT. J is TRBJ1-6 and V is TRBV6-1; 11 bases are a match to TRBD1. CDR3 length: 20 amino acids. Germline CDR1 reads MNHNS; CDR2 reads SASEGT. J gave up 1 base and V 5 bases, and 13 bases lay outside the gene matches.